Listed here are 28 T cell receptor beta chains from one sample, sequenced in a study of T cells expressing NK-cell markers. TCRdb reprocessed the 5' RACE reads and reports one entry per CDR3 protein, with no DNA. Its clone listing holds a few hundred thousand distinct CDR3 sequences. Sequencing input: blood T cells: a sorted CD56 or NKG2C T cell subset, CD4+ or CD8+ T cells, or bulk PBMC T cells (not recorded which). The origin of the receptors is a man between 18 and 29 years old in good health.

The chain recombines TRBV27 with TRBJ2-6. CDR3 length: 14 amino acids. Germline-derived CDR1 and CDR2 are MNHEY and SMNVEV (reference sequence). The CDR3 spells CASSFGSGANVLTF.

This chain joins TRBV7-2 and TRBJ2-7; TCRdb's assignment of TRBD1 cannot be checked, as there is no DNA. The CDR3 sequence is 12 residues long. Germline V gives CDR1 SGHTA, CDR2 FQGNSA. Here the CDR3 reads CASSPPGAEQYF.

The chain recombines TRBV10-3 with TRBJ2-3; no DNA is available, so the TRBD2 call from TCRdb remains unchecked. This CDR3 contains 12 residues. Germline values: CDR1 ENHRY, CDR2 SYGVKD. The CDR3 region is CAIKREPDTQYF.

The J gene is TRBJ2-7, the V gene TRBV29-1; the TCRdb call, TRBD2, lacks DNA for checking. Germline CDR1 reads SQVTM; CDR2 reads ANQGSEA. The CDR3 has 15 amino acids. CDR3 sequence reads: CSVPDYSGSVYEQYF.

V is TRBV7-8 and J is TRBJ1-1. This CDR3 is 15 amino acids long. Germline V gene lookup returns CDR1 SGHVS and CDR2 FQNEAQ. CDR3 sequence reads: CASSLGRWSGTEAFF.

The CDR3 protein is CASSFGERQTQYF. The J gene is TRBJ2-5, the V gene TRBV7-9. Germline V gene data show CDR1 as SEHNR and CDR2 as FQNEAQ (reference sequence). The CDR3 sequence is 13 residues long.

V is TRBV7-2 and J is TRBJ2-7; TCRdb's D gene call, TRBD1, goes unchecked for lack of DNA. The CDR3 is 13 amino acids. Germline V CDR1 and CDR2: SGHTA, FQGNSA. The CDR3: CASSFTGAREQYF.

This chain's CDR3 is CASSPNRNSPLHF. V usage is TRBV18 and J usage is TRBJ1-6. The CDR3 consists of 13 residues. From germline, CDR1 is KGHSH and CDR2 LQKENI. Full variable domain (missing parts from reference TRBV18 and TRBJ1-6): NAGVMQNPRHLVRRRGQEARLRCSPMKGHSHVYWYRQLPEEGLKFMVYLQKENIIDESGMPKERFSAEFPKEGPSILRIQQVVRGDSAAYFCASSPNRNSPLHFGNGTRLTVT.

This CDR3 is CASSSRGPHSQFF. The chain uses TRBV12-3 or TRBV12-4 and TRBJ2-1; TCRdb calls TRBD2, which cannot be checked without DNA. This CDR3 has 13 amino acids.

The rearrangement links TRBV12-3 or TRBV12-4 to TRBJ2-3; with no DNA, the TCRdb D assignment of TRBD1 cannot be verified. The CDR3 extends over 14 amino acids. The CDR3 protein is CASRPGGGTDTQYF.

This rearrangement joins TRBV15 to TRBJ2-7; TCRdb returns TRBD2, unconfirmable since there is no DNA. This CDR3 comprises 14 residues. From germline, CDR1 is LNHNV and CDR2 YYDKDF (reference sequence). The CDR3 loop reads CATSRTTGTYEQYF.

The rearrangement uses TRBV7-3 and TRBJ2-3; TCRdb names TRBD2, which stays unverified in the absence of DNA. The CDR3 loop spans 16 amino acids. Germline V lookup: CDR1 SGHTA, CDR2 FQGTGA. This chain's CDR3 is CASSLDRTSGADTQYF.

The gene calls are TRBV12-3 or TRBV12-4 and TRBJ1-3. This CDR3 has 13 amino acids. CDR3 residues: CASTTRFGNTIYF.

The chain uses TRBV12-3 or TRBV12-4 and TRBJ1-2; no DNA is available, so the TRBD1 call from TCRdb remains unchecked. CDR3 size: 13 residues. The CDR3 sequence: CASSTLTGGGYTF.

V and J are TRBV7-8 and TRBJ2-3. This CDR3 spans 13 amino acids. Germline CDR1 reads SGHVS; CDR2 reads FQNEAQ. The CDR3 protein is CASTDGDTDTQYF.

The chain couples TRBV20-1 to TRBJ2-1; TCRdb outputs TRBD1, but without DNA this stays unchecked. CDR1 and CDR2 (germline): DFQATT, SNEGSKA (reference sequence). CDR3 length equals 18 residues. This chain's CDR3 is CSASPSGRTGLRNNEQFF.

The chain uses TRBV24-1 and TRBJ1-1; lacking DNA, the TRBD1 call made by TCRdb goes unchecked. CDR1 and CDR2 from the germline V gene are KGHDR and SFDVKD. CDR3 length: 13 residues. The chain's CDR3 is CATSDGTRGRAFF.

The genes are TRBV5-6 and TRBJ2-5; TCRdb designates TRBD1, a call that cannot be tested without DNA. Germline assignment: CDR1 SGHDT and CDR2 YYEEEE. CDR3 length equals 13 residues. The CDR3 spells CASSRFSRETQYF.

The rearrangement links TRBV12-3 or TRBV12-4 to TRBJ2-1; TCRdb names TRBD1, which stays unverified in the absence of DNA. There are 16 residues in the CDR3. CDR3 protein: CASSFVSGQVHNEQFF.

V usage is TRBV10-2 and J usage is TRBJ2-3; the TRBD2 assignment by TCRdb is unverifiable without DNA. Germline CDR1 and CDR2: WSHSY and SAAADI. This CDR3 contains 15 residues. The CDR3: CASSEPGGRPDTQYF.

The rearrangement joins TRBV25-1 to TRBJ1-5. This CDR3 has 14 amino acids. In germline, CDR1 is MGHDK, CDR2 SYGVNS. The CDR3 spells CASSEREGNQPQHF.

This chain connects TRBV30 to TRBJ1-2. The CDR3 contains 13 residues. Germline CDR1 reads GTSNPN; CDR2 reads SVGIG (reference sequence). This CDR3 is CAWSVQVNYGYTF.

The CDR3 loop reads CSATTSGPKGTQYF. The J gene is TRBJ2-5, the V gene TRBV20-1; TCRdb outputs TRBD2, but without DNA this stays unchecked. CDR3 length equals 14 residues. Per the germline V gene, CDR1 is DFQATT and CDR2 is SNEGSKA (reference sequence).

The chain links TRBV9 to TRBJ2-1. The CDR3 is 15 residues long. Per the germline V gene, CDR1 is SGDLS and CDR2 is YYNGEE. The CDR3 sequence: CASSVATVPYNEQFF. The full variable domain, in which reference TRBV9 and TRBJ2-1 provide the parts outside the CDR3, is DSGVTQTPKHLITATGQRVTLRCSPRSGDLSVYWYQQSLDQGLQFLIQYYNGEERAKGNILERFSAQQFPDLHSELNLSSLELGDSALYFCASSVATVPYNEQFFGPGTRLTVL.

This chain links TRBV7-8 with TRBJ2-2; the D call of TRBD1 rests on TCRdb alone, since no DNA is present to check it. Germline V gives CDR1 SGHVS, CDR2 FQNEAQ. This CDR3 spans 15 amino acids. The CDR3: CASSLVGGYAGELFF.

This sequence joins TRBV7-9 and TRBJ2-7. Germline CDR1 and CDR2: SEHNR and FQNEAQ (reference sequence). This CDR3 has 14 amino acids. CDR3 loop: CASSLGVSSYEQYF.

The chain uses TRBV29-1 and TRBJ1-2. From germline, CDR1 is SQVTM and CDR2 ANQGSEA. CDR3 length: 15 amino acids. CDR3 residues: CSVEDRVGKKDGYTF.

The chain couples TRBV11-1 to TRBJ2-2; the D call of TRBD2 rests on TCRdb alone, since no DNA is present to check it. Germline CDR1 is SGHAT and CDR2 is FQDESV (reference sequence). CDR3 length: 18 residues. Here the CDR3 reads CASSQTSGRASSTGELFF. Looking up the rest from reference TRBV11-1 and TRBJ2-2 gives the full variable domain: EAEVAQSPRYKITEKSQAVAFWCDPISGHATLYWYRQILGQGPELLVQFQDESVVDDSQLPKDRFSAERLKGVDSTLKIQPAELGDSAMYLCASSQTSGRASSTGELFFGEGSRLTVL.